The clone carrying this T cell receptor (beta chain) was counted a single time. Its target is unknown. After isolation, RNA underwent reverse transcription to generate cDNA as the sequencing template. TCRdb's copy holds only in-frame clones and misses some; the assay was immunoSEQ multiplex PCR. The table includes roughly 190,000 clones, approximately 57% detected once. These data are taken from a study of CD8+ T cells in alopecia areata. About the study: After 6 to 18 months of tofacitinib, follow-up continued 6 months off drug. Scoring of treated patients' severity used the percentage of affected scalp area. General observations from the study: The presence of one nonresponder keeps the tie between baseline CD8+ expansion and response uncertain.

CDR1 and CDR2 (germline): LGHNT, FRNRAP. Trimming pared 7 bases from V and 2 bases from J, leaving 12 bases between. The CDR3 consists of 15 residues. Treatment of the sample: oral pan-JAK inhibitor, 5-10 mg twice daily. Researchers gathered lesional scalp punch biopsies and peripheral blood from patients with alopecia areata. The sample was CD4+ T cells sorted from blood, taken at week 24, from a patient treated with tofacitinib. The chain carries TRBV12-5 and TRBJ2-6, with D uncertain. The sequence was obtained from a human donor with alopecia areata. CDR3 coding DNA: TGTGCTAGTGCTTTTCCTCTTCCTGGGGCCAACGTCCTGACTTTC. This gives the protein CASAFPLPGANVLTF.